A single sample gave rise to the 2 T cell receptor beta chains below, sequenced in a study of blood T cell repertoires in COVID-19. This table comes from immunoSEQ multiplex PCR, and its TCRdb copy is limited to in-frame clones, with some not included. Of 150,000 or so clones detected, 87% appear once; the ten largest clones hold approximately 3.7%. The sample comprised PBMCs or T cells enriched from blood (not recorded which). These receptors all stem from a woman between 40 and 50 years old who had been exposed to COVID-19.

The chain has TRBV3-1 (or the pseudogene TRBV3-2) and TRBJ2-3, with 8 bases lining up with TRBD2. Germline V gene sequence: CDR1 LGHDT, CDR2 YNNKEL (reference sequence). The CDR3 consists of 12 residues. Germline trimming cut 3 bases from V and 8 bases from J; bases unmatched to any gene: 1. CDR3 sequence: CASSHRGGTQYF. The CDR3 DNA sequence: TGTGCCAGCAGCCACCGGGGGGGTACGCAGTATTTT.

This chain connects TRBV11-3 to TRBJ2-7; D may be TRBD2 (6 bases). This CDR3 spans 13 amino acids. The V gene's germline CDR1 is SGHNT and CDR2 YENEEA. V was shortened by 4 bases and J by 1 base, with 8 bases between the two germline ends. CDR3 DNA: TGTGCCAGCAGCTCCGGGGGTTCCTACGAGCAGTACTTC. Its protein is CASSSGGSYEQYF.